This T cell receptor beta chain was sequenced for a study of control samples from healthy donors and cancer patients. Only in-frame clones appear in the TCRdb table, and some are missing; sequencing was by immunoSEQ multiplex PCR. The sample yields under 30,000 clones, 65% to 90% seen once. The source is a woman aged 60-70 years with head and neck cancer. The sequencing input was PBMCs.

The CDR3 nucleotides read TGTGCCAGCAGTGCGACAGGCGAGGGAGGCTATGGCTACACCTTC. This translates into CASSATGEGGYGYTF. The chain recombines TRBV6-4 with TRBJ1-2, with a tentative D call TRBD1 (6 bases). The CDR3 contains 15 residues. CDR1 MRHNA and CDR2 SNTAGT come from the germline V gene. Trimming shortened V by 4 bases and J by 4 bases, and 16 bases separated the two germline ends.